The T cell receptor (beta chain) described here comes from a study of Graves' ophthalmopathy and Graves' hyperthyroidism. RNA transcripts were the source from which TCR beta CDR3 regions were amplified. HTBI primers primed a first-round RT-PCR, and a second-round multiplex PCR followed. Via MiXCR, TCRdb re-called the multiplex PCR reads, giving one row per CDR3 protein. The sample contains hundreds of thousands of distinct CDR3 sequences, about 20% of which appear only once. V lost 9 bases and J lost 4; bases outside the gene matches: 7. CDR1 is MRHNA and CDR2 is SNTAGT in the germline V gene. This CDR3 has 13 residues.

Sequenced: peripheral blood. The chain joins TRBV6-4 to TRBJ2-7, with 9 bases lining up with TRBD2. The clonotype was recovered from a woman aged 18-29 years with stable Graves' hyperthyroidism. Some clones in this sample may be carry-over from other donors' samples. The CDR3 DNA is TGTGCCAGTAGTAGCGGGAGATTTTACGAGCAGTACTTC. It is translated as CASSSGRFYEQYF.